This TCR beta chain was sequenced for a study of post-analysis software for immune sequencing data. Study findings and constraints: Five TRBV segments appeared more often in patients than in controls, and TRBV5-6, TRBV5-1 and TRBV20-1 were among these.

Unique molecular identifiers were carried by the TCR beta cDNA libraries. TCRdb passed the PCR reads through MiXCR, listing each CDR3 protein once. The table has 650,000 to 850,000 distinct CDR3 sequences, about half seen once; the top ten hold 4.9%. Remarks on this clonotype: The antigen is not known.

The CDR3 totals 13 residues. Germline CDR1 reads DFQATT; CDR2 reads SNEGSKA (reference sequence). The junction had 5 bases not matched to a gene; V was cut back by 4 bases and J by 5 bases. Material for sequencing was blood. The sequence was obtained from a girl under 18 with multiple sclerosis. The chain joins TRBV20-1 to TRBJ2-7; 10 bases fit TRBD2. The CDR3 DNA reads as TGCAGTGCTACCGGGACTAGCGTCCACGAGCAGTACTTC. It specifies CSATGTSVHEQYF.